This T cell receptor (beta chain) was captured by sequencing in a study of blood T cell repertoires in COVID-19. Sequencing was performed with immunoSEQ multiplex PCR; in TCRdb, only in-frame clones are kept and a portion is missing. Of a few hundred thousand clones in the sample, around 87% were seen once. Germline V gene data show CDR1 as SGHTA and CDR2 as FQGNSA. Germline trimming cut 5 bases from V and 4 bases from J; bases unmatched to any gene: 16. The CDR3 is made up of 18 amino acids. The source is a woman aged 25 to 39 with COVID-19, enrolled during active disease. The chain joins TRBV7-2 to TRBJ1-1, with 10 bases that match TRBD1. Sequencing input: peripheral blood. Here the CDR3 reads CASSLTGTGARFSTEAFF. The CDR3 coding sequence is TGTGCCAGCAGCCTAACCGGGACAGGGGCCCGTTTCAGCACTGAAGCTTTCTTT.